The 20 T cell receptor beta chains reported below all come from one sample, sequenced in a study of T cell responses to AZD1222 COVID-19 vaccine. Libraries were prepared by immunoSEQ multiplex PCR; TCRdb keeps only in-frame clonotypes and omits some of them. This table has roughly 150,000 clones, about 93% appearing once. The material was peripheral blood, obtained 28 days after the second AZD1222 dose. These receptors all come from an adult who received the AZD1222 COVID-19 vaccine.

The chain recombines TRBV6-5 with TRBJ2-2, with a possible D match to TRBD1 (6 bases). The CDR3 is 14 amino acids. CDR1 is MNHEY, CDR2 SVGAGI, per germline. V was clipped by 4 bases and J by 1 base, with 7 bases between them. The CDR3 loop reads CASSSGQNTGELFF. The CDR3 DNA sequence: TGTGCCAGCAGTTCGGGACAGAACACCGGGGAGCTGTTTTTT.

V gene TRBV5-5 combines with J gene TRBJ1-2; D might be TRBD1 (5 bases). CDR1 and CDR2 (germline): SGHKS, YYEKEE (reference sequence). The CDR3 is made up of 13 amino acids. Trimming left V 5 bases short and J 8 bases short, with 16 bases between. Here the CDR3 reads CASRATGRRGYTF. The CDR3 DNA reads as TGTGCCAGCAGGGCCACAGGAAGACGGGGCTACACCTTC.

The chain combines TRBV4-2 with TRBJ1-2, with TRBD1 as a possible D gene (5 bases). Germline lookup yields CDR1 LGHNA and CDR2 YNFKEQ. The ends were cut back, 0 bases at V and 7 bases at J, with 18 bases in the middle. The CDR3 runs to 16 residues. CDR3: CASSQDRVGARVGYTF. Here the CDR3 DNA reads TGTGCCAGCAGCCAAGACAGGGTTGGGGCGAGGGTTGGCTACACCTTC.

The rearrangement links TRBV7-9 to TRBJ2-7, with D unclear. Trimming removed 0 bases at V and 0 bases at J, with 3 bases between. The CDR3 is 13 residues long. Germline V gene lookup returns CDR1 SEHNR and CDR2 FQNEAQ (reference sequence). In DNA, the CDR3 is TGTGCCAGCAGCTTAGCAAACTCCTACGAGCAGTACTTC. Amino acids: CASSLANSYEQYF.

V and J are TRBV19 and TRBJ2-7; no reliable D call. CDR3 length: 12 amino acids. Trimming shortened V by 5 bases and J by 6 bases, and 11 bases separated the two germline ends. CDR1 is LNHDA, CDR2 SQIVND, per germline (reference sequence). CDR3: CASSPRVGEQYF. CDR3 DNA sequence: TGTGCCAGTAGTCCCAGAGTGGGCGAGCAGTACTTC.

The chain joins TRBV6-7 to TRBJ1-5; tentative D call: TRBD1 (5 bases). TRBV6-7 is an ORF, and what it does is uncertain. Trimming removed 1 base from V and 3 bases from J, with 19 bases in between. The CDR3 has 18 amino acids. The CDR3 nucleotides are TGTGCCAGCAGTTACTACCCTGGTGTTTGGGGGAACAATCAGCCCCAGCATTTT. Protein product: CASSYYPGVWGNNQPQHF.

This sequence joins TRBV28 and TRBJ2-5; D is ambiguous. From germline, CDR1 is MDHEN and CDR2 SYDVKM. The CDR3 has 10 amino acids. V lost 5 bases and J lost 8, with 6 bases in between. The CDR3 sequence is CASSMDTQYF. DNA of the CDR3: TGTGCCAGCAGTATGGACACCCAGTACTTC.

The V and J genes are TRBV6-5 and TRBJ1-1, with 7 bases lining up with TRBD1. The CDR3 is made up of 14 amino acids. The germline V gene has CDR1 MNHEY and CDR2 SVGAGI. The V and J ends lost 6 bases and 5 bases, in that order; junction bases with no gene match: 9. The CDR3 reads CASSRDSHATEAFF. CDR3 sequence (DNA): TGTGCCAGCAGCCGGGACAGTCATGCTACTGAAGCTTTCTTT.

The chain employs TRBV5-6 and TRBJ2-7; 10 positions match TRBD1. CDR1 is SGHDT and CDR2 is YYEEEE in the germline V gene. Trimming at V came to 4 bases and at J to 1 base, leaving 5 bases not matched to a gene. The CDR3 is made up of 15 amino acids. The CDR3 nucleotides are TGTGCCAGCAGCATCAGGACAGGGGGGTCCTACGAGCAGTACTTC. It specifies CASSIRTGGSYEQYF.

The chain has TRBV18 and TRBJ1-5, with 8 bases aligning to TRBD1. CDR3 length: 18 amino acids. Looked up from germline, CDR1 is KGHSH and CDR2 is LQKENI. The V and J ends lost 3 bases and 2 bases, in that order; junction bases with no gene match: 12. In DNA form, the CDR3 reads TGTGCCAGCTCACCCAGAGGACAGGGATCTTTTGGCAATCAGCCCCAGCATTTT. Its translation: CASSPRGQGSFGNQPQHF.

The chain employs TRBV15 and TRBJ1-6; D is possibly TRBD1 (5 bases). Germline CDR1 is LNHNV and CDR2 is YYDKDF (reference sequence). V was pared by 5 bases and J by 7 bases, with 9 bases between. This CDR3 spans 13 amino acids. The CDR3 nucleotides read TGTGCCACCAGCCCCCGACAGAATTCACCCCTCCACTTT. It is translated as CATSPRQNSPLHF.

The chain recombines TRBV6-5 with TRBJ2-2; D is ambiguous. The CDR3 sequence is 13 residues long. The germline V gene has CDR1 MNHEY and CDR2 SVGAGI. Trimming pared 2 bases from V and 7 bases from J, leaving 8 bases between. In nucleotides, the CDR3 is TGTGCCAGCAGTTACACCGTTATCGGGGAGCTGTTTTTT. Translating gives CASSYTVIGELFF.

In DNA form, the CDR3 reads TGTGCCAGCAGTTGGTGGGCCACGGGCACTGAAGCTTTCTTT. Amino acids: CASSWWATGTEAFF. This chain joins TRBV27 and TRBJ1-1, with unresolved D. This CDR3 has 14 residues. Trimming left V 4 bases short and J 4 bases short, with 13 bases between. The germline CDR1 and CDR2 sequences are MNHEY and SMNVEV (reference sequence).

The chain employs TRBV23-1 and TRBJ2-3; D might be TRBD1 (8 bases). TRBV23-1 is identified as an open reading frame with a role that is uncertain. V was trimmed by 6 bases and J by 4 bases, leaving 20 bases between them. The CDR3 is 16 residues long. The CDR3 coding sequence is TGCGCCAGCAGAGAGGAACAGGGGGGGGTATCAGATACGCAGTATTTT. Its protein is CASREEQGGVSDTQYF.

The J gene is TRBJ2-3, the V gene TRBV24-1; possible D gene TRBD2, 6 bases. The CDR3 has 13 amino acids. Germline V gene sequence: CDR1 KGHDR, CDR2 SFDVKD. V lost 4 bases and J lost 5, with 9 bases in between. The CDR3 loop reads CATSDSGVDTQYF. CDR3 coding DNA: TGTGCCACCAGTGACTCGGGGGTAGATACGCAGTATTTT.

CDR3 sequence reads: CASSAGDTQYF. The CDR3, as DNA: TGTGCCAGCAGTGCGGGAGATACGCAGTATTTT. V usage is TRBV6-2 or TRBV6-3 and J usage is TRBJ2-3; perhaps TRBD2 as D (5 bases). This CDR3 spans 11 amino acids. The germline V and J ends were trimmed by 5 bases and 5 bases, with 5 bases remaining between them. CDR1 MNHEY and CDR2 SVGEGT come from the germline V gene.

The chain is built from TRBV9 and TRBJ2-1, with D unresolved. The germline V gene encodes CDR1 SGDLS and CDR2 YYNGEE. This CDR3 region has 13 residues. V gave up 0 bases and J gave up 7 bases, with 8 bases separating them. DNA of the CDR3: TGTGCCAGCAGCGTAGAAGATGTGAATGAGCAGTTCTTC. It codes for CASSVEDVNEQFF. The variable domain in full, with the rest retrieved from reference TRBV9 and TRBJ2-1, is DSGVTQTPKHLITATGQRVTLRCSPRSGDLSVYWYQQSLDQGLQFLIQYYNGEERAKGNILERFSAQQFPDLHSELNLSSLELGDSALYFCASSVEDVNEQFFGPGTRLTVL.

The V call is TRBV2, the J call TRBJ2-7, with a possible D match to TRBD2 (6 bases). Germline-derived CDR1 and CDR2 are SNHLY and FYNNEI. Trimming pared 9 bases from V and 5 bases from J, leaving 20 bases between. The CDR3 sequence is 14 residues long. The CDR3 sequence: CASIGRRGPHEQYF. CDR3 nucleotides: TGTGCCAGTATCGGACGGAGGGGACCCCACGAGCAGTACTTC.

The rearrangement joins TRBV7-8 to TRBJ2-7; TRBD2 matches at 9 bases. CDR1 is SGHVS, CDR2 FQNEAQ, per germline. J lost 2 bases, V lost 4 bases, and 9 bases had no gene match. The CDR3 contains 16 residues. This CDR3 reads CASSWDAGGRTYEQYF. The CDR3 nucleotides are TGTGCCAGCAGCTGGGATGCGGGGGGGCGGACCTACGAGCAGTACTTC.

The J gene is TRBJ1-2, the V gene TRBV6-6, with no clear D. Germline V gene sequence: CDR1 MNHNY, CDR2 SVGAGI (reference sequence). Trimming removed 2 bases from V and 4 bases from J, with 14 bases in between. The CDR3 runs 15 residues. The CDR3 reads CASSYDTTVGYGYTF. The CDR3 nucleotides read TGTGCCAGCAGTTACGACACTACGGTTGGCTATGGCTACACCTTC.